Listed below are T cell receptor beta chains from one sample, sequenced in a study of T cell responses to AZD1222 COVID-19 vaccine. TCRdb's copy holds only in-frame clones and misses some; the assay was immunoSEQ multiplex PCR. The data hold about 120,000 clones, with roughly 90% observed a single time. Sequencing used peripheral blood, obtained 28 days after the second dose of the MenACWY control vaccine. Receptors were obtained from an adult who received the MenACWY meningococcal vaccine as a control. CDR3s include the opening cysteine and the closing phenylalanine or tryptophan. A D gene is named only where the DNA matches it firmly. Clone size is given for some rows only: seen once, a few or many times, or a class if the clone is expanded.

abundance: .; len: 12; j_gene: TRBJ2-7; v_gene: TRBV28; d_gene: TRBD2; CDR3nt: TGTGCCAGCAGTTTGGGGGGGACCCAGCAGTACTTC; CDR3aa: CASSLGGTQQYF
abundance: .; len: 15; j_gene: TRBJ2-3; v_gene: TRBV6-5; d_gene: .; CDR3nt: TGTGCCAGCAGTTACTCGTCTGACTCTCCTCATACGCAGTATTTT; CDR3aa: CASSYSSDSPHTQYF
abundance: .; len: 17; j_gene: TRBJ1-5; v_gene: TRBV14; d_gene: .; CDR3nt: TGTGCCAGCAGCCAAGATCCGAGAGGTTATAGCAATCAGCCCCAGCATTTT; CDR3aa: CASSQDPRGYSNQPQHF
abundance: once; len: 13; j_gene: TRBJ2-3; v_gene: TRBV29-1; d_gene: .; CDR3nt: TGCAGCGCCCATAGGACGGGCACAGATACGCAGTATTTT; CDR3aa: CSAHRTGTDTQYF
abundance: .; len: 16; j_gene: TRBJ2-2; v_gene: TRBV9; d_gene: .; CDR3nt: TGTGCCAGCAGCGCGATGGGACTCCACTTTACCGGGGAGCTGTTTTTT; CDR3aa: CASSAMGLHFTGELFF
abundance: .; len: 15; j_gene: TRBJ2-1; v_gene: TRBV5-6; d_gene: .; CDR3nt: TGTGCCAGCAGCCCGTGGGCGGGATACTACAATGAGCAGTTCTTC; CDR3aa: CASSPWAGYYNEQFF
abundance: .; len: 15; j_gene: TRBJ2-3; v_gene: TRBV6-5; d_gene: TRBD2; CDR3nt: TGTGCCAGCACCCCACTAGCGGGGTACACAGATACGCAGTATTTT; CDR3aa: CASTPLAGYTDTQYF
abundance: .; len: 16; j_gene: TRBJ1-1; v_gene: TRBV5-6; d_gene: .; CDR3nt: TGTGCCAGCAGCTTGGAGAAACAGGGAGGCGTAATTGAAGCTTTCTTT; CDR3aa: CASSLEKQGGVIEAFF
abundance: .; len: 16; j_gene: TRBJ1-4; v_gene: TRBV27; d_gene: TRBD1; CDR3nt: TGTGCCAGCAGTACCATTTACCGGGACAGGGCGGGAAAACTGTTTTTT; CDR3aa: CASSTIYRDRAGKLFF
abundance: .; len: 13; j_gene: TRBJ2-1; v_gene: TRBV28; d_gene: .; CDR3nt: TGTGCCAGCAGTTTAACGGTTAGGAATGAGCAGTTCTTC; CDR3aa: CASSLTVRNEQFF
abundance: .; len: 18; j_gene: TRBJ2-2; v_gene: TRBV4-1; d_gene: .; CDR3nt: TGCGCCAGCAGCCAAGATCGGGGGGCGCGGGGCAACACCGGGGAGCTGTTTTTT; CDR3aa: CASSQDRGARGNTGELFF
abundance: .; len: 16; j_gene: TRBJ1-5; v_gene: TRBV7-9; d_gene: .; CDR3nt: TGTGCCAGCAGCGAAGGGGCAGGGAATAGCAATCAGCCCCAGCATTTT; CDR3aa: CASSEGAGNSNQPQHF
abundance: .; len: 15; j_gene: TRBJ1-1; v_gene: TRBV18; d_gene: TRBD1; CDR3nt: TGTGCCAGCTCACCTGGGGCCGACAGGGCCACTGAAGCTTTCTTT; CDR3aa: CASSPGADRATEAFF
abundance: .; len: 15; j_gene: TRBJ1-3; v_gene: TRBV18; d_gene: TRBD1; CDR3nt: TGTGCCAGCTCACGGGACAGGGTCCCTGGAAACACCATATATTTT; CDR3aa: CASSRDRVPGNTIYF